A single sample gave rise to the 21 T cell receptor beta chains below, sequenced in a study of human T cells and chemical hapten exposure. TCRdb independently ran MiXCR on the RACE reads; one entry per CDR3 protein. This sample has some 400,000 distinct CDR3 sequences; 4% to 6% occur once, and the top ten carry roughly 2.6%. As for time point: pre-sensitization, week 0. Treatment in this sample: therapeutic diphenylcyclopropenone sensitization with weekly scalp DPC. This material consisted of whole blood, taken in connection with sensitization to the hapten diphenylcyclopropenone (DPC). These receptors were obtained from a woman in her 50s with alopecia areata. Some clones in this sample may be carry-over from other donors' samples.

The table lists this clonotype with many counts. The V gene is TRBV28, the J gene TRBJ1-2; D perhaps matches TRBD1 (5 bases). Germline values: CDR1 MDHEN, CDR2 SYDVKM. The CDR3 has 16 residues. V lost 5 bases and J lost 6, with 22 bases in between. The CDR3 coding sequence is TGTGCCAGCAGTACATCATGGGGCAGGGCCACCCATGGCTACACCTTC. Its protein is CASSTSWGRATHGYTF.

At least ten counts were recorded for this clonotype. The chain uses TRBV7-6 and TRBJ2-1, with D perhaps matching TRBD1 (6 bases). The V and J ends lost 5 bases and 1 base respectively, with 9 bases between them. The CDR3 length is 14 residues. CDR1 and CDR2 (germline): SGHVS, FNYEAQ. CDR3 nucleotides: TGTGCCAGCAGCCTGGACAGATCCTACAATGAGCAGTTCTTC. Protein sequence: CASSLDRSYNEQFF.

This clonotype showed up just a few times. As DNA, the CDR3 is TGCGCCAGCAGCTTGATAAGACAGGGGGCCGATGAGCAGTTCTTC. Residues: CASSLIRQGADEQFF. This chain joins TRBV5-1 and TRBJ2-1; TRBD1 aligns across 10 bases. Germline V gives CDR1 SGHRS, CDR2 YFSETQ. This CDR3 has 15 residues. After removal of 1 base from V and 8 bases from J, the junction contained 6 bases not matched to a gene.

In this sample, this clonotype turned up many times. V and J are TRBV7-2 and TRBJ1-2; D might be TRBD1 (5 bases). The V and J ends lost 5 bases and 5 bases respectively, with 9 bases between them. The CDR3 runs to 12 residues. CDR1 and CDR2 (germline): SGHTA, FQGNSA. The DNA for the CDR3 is TGTGCCAGCAGCCCTGGGGCGTATGGCTACACCTTC. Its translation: CASSPGAYGYTF. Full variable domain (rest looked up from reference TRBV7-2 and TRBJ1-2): GAGVSQSPSNKVTEKGKDVELRCDPISGHTALYWYRQSLGQGLEFLIYFQGNSAPDKSGLPSDRFSAERTGGSVSTLTIQRTQQEDSAVYLCASSPGAYGYTFGSGTRLTVV.

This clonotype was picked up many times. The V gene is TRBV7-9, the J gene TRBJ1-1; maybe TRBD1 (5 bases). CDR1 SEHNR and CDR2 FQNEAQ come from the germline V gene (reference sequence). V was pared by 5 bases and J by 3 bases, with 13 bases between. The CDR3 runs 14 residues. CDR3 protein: CASSNGDGHTEAFF. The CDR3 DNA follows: TGTGCCAGCAGCAACGGGGACGGCCACACTGAAGCTTTCTTT.

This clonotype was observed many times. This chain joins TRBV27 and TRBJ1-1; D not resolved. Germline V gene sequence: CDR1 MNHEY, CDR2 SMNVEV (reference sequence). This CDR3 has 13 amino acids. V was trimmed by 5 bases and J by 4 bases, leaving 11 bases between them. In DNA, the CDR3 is TGTGCCAGCAGTCTTGCAACGGGCACTGAAGCTTTCTTT. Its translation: CASSLATGTEAFF.

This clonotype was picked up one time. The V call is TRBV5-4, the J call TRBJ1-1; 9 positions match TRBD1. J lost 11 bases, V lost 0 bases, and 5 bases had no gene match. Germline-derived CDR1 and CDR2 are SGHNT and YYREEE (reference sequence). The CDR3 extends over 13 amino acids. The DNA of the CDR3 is TGTGCCAGCAGCTTGGTACAGGGGGCGACGGCTTTCTTT. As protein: CASSLVQGATAFF.

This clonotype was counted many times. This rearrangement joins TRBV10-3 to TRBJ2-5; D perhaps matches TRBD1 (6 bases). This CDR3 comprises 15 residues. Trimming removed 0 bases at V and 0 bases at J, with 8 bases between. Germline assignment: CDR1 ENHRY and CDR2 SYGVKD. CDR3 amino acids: CAISESWTDQETQYF. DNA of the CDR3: TGTGCCATCAGTGAGTCGTGGACAGACCAAGAGACCCAGTACTTC.

This CDR3 reads CASVARTGQETQYF. CDR3 sequence (DNA): TGTGCCAGCGTAGCCCGGACAGGTCAAGAGACCCAGTACTTC. This chain joins TRBV7-2 and TRBJ2-5, with 7 positions matching TRBD1. V shed 8 bases, J shed 2 bases, and the junction held 8 bases outside the gene matches. This CDR3 spans 14 amino acids. The germline V gene encodes CDR1 SGHTA and CDR2 FQGNSA.

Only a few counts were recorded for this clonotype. CDR3 DNA: TGCAGTGCTAGAGATTCCGGGGGGGAAACCTACAATGAGCAGTTCTTC. The encoded protein is CSARDSGGETYNEQFF. This chain uses TRBV20-1 with TRBJ2-1; 8 bases line up with TRBD2. The J segment lost 2 bases and the V segment lost 0 bases, leaving 6 bases of the junction unmatched. Germline V gene data show CDR1 as DFQATT and CDR2 as SNEGSKA (reference sequence). CDR3 length equals 16 residues.

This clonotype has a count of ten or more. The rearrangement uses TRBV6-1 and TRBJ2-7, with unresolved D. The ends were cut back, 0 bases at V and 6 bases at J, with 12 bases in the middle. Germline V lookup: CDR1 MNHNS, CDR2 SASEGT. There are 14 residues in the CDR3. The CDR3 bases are TGTGCCAGCAGTGAAGCGCTACCCGCACCCGAGCAGTACTTC. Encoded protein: CASSEALPAPEQYF.

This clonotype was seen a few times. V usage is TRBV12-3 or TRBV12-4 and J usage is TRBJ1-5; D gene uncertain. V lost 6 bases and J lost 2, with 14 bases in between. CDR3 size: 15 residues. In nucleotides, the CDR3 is TGTGCCAGCAGATTAACCGACATCGGCAATCAGCCCCAGCATTTT. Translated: CASRLTDIGNQPQHF.

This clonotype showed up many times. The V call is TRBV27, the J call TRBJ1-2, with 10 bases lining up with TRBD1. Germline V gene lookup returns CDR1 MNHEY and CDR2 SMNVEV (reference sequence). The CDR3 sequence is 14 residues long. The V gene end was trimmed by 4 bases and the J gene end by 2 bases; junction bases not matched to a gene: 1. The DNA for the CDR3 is TGTGCCAGCAGTTCGACAGGGGGCAACTATGGCTACACCTTC. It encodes CASSSTGGNYGYTF.

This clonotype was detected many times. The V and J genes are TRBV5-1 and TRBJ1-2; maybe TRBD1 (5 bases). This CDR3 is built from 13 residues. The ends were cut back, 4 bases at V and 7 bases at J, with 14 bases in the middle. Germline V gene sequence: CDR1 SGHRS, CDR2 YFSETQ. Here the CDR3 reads CASSRGVGAGYTF. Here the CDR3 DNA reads TGCGCCAGCAGCCGGGGGGTCGGCGCTGGCTACACCTTC.

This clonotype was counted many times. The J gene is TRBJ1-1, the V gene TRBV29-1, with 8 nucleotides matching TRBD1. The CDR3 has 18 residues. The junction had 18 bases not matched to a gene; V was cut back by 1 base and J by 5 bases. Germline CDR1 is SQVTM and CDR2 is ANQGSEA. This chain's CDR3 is CSVEGSEGQGPPRTEAFF. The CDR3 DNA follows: TGCAGCGTTGAAGGTTCAGAAGGACAGGGTCCTCCGAGAACTGAAGCTTTCTTT. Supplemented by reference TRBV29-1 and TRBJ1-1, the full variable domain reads SAVISQKPSRDICQRGTSLTIQCQVDSQVTMMFWYRQQPGQSLTLIATANQGSEATYESGFVIDKFPISRPNLTFSTLTVSNMSPEDSSIYLCSVEGSEGQGPPRTEAFFGQGTRLTVV.

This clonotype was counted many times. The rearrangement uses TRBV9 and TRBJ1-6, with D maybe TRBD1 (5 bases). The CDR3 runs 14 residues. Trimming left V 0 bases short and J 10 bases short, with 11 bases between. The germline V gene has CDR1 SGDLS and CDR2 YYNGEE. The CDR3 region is CASSVDGTDSPLHF. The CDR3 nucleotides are TGTGCCAGCAGCGTAGACGGGACTGACTCACCCCTCCACTTT.

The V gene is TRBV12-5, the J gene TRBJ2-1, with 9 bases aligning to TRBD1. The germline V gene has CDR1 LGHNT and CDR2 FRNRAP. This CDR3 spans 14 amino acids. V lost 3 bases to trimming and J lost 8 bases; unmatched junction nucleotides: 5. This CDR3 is CASGFGTGFDEQFF. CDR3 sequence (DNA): TGTGCTAGTGGTTTCGGGACAGGGTTCGATGAGCAGTTCTTC.

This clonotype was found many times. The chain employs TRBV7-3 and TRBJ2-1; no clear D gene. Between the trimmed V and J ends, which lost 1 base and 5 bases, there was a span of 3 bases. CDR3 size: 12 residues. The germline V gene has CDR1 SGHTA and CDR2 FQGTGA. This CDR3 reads CASSLSNNEQFF. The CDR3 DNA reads TGTGCCAGCAGCTTAAGCAACAATGAGCAGTTCTTC.

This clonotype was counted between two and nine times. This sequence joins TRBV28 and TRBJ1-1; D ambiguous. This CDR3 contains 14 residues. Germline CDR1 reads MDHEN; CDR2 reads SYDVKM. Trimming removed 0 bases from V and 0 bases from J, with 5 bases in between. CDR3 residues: CASSLWQLNTEAFF. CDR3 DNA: TGTGCCAGCAGTTTATGGCAGCTGAACACTGAAGCTTTCTTT.

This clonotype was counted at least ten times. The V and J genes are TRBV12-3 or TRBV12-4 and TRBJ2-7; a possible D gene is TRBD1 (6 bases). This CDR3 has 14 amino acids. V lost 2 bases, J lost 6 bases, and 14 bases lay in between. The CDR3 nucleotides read TGTGCCAGCAGTTTACGACAGGCAGGCAGCGAGCAGTACTTC. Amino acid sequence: CASSLRQAGSEQYF.

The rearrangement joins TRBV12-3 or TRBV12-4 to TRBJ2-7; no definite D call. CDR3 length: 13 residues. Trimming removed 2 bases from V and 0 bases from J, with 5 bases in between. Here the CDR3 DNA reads TGTGCCAGCAGTTTACCCACCTCCTACGAGCAGTACTTC. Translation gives CASSLPTSYEQYF.